A single sample gave rise to the 2 T cell receptor beta chains below, sequenced in a study of T cell responses to AZD1222 COVID-19 vaccine. Method: immunoSEQ multiplex PCR; TCRdb's copy keeps in-frame clones and lacks some. The table records around 140,000 clones, 93% of them present only once. The material was peripheral blood, obtained on day 0 of AZD1222 vaccination. The receptors come from an adult in good health.

V and J are TRBV7-2 and TRBJ2-2; 7 bases match TRBD2. The germline V gene encodes CDR1 SGHTA and CDR2 FQGNSA. The CDR3 totals 17 residues. J gave up 0 bases and V 1 base, and 5 bases lay outside the gene matches. The CDR3 sequence: CASSLDFGGANTGELFF. The CDR3 DNA reads as TGTGCCAGCAGCTTAGATTTTGGGGGGGCGAACACCGGGGAGCTGTTTTTT.

This clone was seen once. This chain uses TRBV27 with TRBJ2-7; 8 bases map to TRBD2. Germline V CDR1 and CDR2: MNHEY, SMNVEV (reference sequence). Trimming at V came to 8 bases and at J to 2 bases, leaving 11 bases not matched to a gene. The CDR3 extends over 15 amino acids. CDR3 sequence (DNA): TGTGCCAGCGCCCTGGGAGTAGCGGGAACCTACGAGCAGTACTTC. Translated: CASALGVAGTYEQYF.